This T cell receptor (beta chain) derives from a study of shared clonotypes between healthy human individuals. Deep was the level used in running the assay. Clones were read by immunoSEQ multiplex PCR, and TCRdb kept only the in-frame ones, dropping some. The table lists 2,500,000 or so clones, 80% to 95% of them singletons, with around 0.4% in the top ten. The length of the CDR3 is 15 residues. In germline, CDR1 is MNHEY, CDR2 SMNVEV (reference sequence). V shed 6 bases and J 1 base; nucleotides not matched to a gene: 9. Splitting the CD4+ cells yielded a CD45RA+ naive subset and a CD45RA-negative memory subset.

The chain employs TRBV27 and TRBJ2-7, with 7 bases aligning to TRBD2. This sequence originates from a man aged 18 to 29 in good health. Some clones in this sample may be carry-over from other donors' samples. The sequencing sample was made of naive CD4+ T cells from PBMCs. Subset described: CD45RA+ positively selected. In DNA, the CDR3 is TGTGCCAGCAGATTTTCGGTAGCGGGTTCCTACGAGCAGTACTTC. Its translation is CASRFSVAGSYEQYF.